Listed here is a single T cell receptor (beta chain). This clone was seen only a few times. No cognate antigen has been identified for it. The input lacks base qualities; no much larger clone sits a single base away. The source of the sample is a study of shared clonotypes between healthy human individuals (TCRdb year 2020). Concerning the study at large: The cohort included three men and a couple of women between 18 and 49 years of age. For each donor, three plates each were used for CD4 naive and CD4 memory, two plates were used for CD8 naive, and one plate was used for CD8 memory. To estimate repertoire size and how much clonotype sharing occurs between individuals, the study deeply sequenced the blood TCR repertoires of several healthy adults. Libraries were prepared and TCR repertoires were sequenced by different laboratories using diverse techniques, in order to increase sequencing depth and limit assay-specific biases. Each donor's leukapheresis produced roughly between roughly 0.85 and 10 billion PBMCs. What the authors observed across the whole study: The small number of donors limited the genetic and exposure-history diversity represented. Sampling was restricted to blood, and TCR repertoires in tissues likely differ from the TCR repertoires found in blood. Compared with non-shared clonotypes, clonotypes shared by all four sorted-subset donors had higher generation probabilities. Naive subsets generally had larger estimated clonotype richness than memory subsets did. Sharing across a handful of donors was observed for approximately 5% of naive CD4, over 3% of naive CD8, 2% to 2.5% of memory CD4, and approximately 0.41% of memory CD8 clonotypes. Even with the large sequencing depth, rarefaction of the sorted-subset datasets indicated that sequencing was incomplete. Pairwise subsampling indicated that sequencing depth was expected to affect the degree of clonotype sharing among donors.

CDR1 SGHDT and CDR2 YYEEEE were looked up in the germline V gene. Relative to germline, V is missing 3 bases and J is missing 8 bases, with 13 bases of the junction outside any gene match. From cysteine to phenylalanine, the CDR3 is 15 amino acids long. The retained sequence is limited to the CDR3, 45 bases, with the frame set at the first base. Donors were healthy HIV-negative adults with no recently reported acute infections or vaccinations. All donors were Caucasian adults living in Nashville, Tennessee, USA. CD4+ T cells were enriched through magnetic negative selection, after which naive cells were positively selected on CD45RA and the remaining negative fraction served as the memory subset. After blood collection by leukapheresis, PBMCs were isolated using Ficoll-Histopaque density gradient centrifugation and then cryopreserved in the vapor phase of liquid nitrogen. Purity and quantity of every magnetically sorted T cell population were checked by analytical flow cytometry. Genomic DNA was isolated from each sorted fraction and quantified by UV absorbance on a Nanodrop 2000c.

Using the deep immunoSEQ assay, TCR CDR3 regions were amplified from genomic DNA by multiplex PCR. Extracted genomic DNA from each cell subset was spread evenly across all wells of several immunoSEQ 96-well plates, with each plate serving as a replicate. For sorted subsets, approximately 0.2 ug of genomic DNA, equivalent to 25,000 to 35,000 T cell genomes, went into each replicate PCR. The purified libraries were quantified using a Qubit 3.0 fluorometer, sized with a Bioanalyzer 2100, and then quantified again using the KAPA Library Quantification kit. Each immunoSEQ 96-well plate was sequenced on its own single-read 150-cycle Illumina NextSeq 550 flow cell. Turning to the authors' computational methods: Because only junctional sequences without quality scores were contained in the immunoSEQ output, filtering matching that applied to full-length reads could not be performed. Sequences were annotated with PyIR, a Python wrapper for IgBLAST v1.9, and V/J genes and CDR3 were assigned using IMGT germline references. Reads were filtered out if the reads had weak V/J assignments (E-value above 1e-6), no CDR3, stop codons, out-of-frame junctions, or ambiguous translated residues. V3J clonotypes were defined as sequences sharing the same inferred V gene, J gene, and CDR3 amino acid sequence. The percentage overlap between two repertoires was calculated by dividing the number of shared unique clonotypes by the size of the smaller repertoire. RTK rarefaction, the Chao1 estimator, and Recon v2.1 estimates of unobserved clonotypes were used to assess repertoire richness. For all TCRbeta clonotypes obtained by the gDNA method from a handful of donors, generation probabilities were computed with OLGA. TCRdb provides this immuneACCESS table in a form limited to in-frame rearrangements. Some clones are lacking; in checked studies, under half of them reflect an unresolved V gene, and why the rest are absent is not known. V and J calls and clone size come straight from that table; D and trimming were deduced from the DNA. A total of approximately 940,000 clones appear in this sample, 70% to 85% of them only once. Jointly, the top ten make up roughly 1.5% of the sample.

This TCR came from a man younger than 35 in good health. The specimen was memory CD4+ T cells sorted from blood. The cell subset or site label corresponds to: CD45RA-negative fraction. The chain links TRBV5-6 with TRBJ1-2, with 7 central nucleotides matching TRBD1. For the CDR3, the sequence is CASSSRDRESRGYTF. The DNA reads TGTGCCAGCAGCTCCAGGGACAGAGAAAGCAGGGGCTACACCTTC.